This TCR beta chain originates from a study of shared clonotypes between healthy human individuals. Across the study: A couple of female and three male donors aged 18 to 49 were enrolled.

Study results and limitations: The study found lower generation probabilities in non-shared clonotypes than in those shared by all four donors. Rarefaction demonstrated incomplete sorted-subset sequencing despite large depth.

An assay was performed, and its level was deep. The protocol was immunoSEQ multiplex PCR, while the TCRdb copy is restricted to in-frame clones and leaves out a portion. The sample contains about 2.1 million clones, approximately 92% of which appear only once. Note on this clone: Its antigen remains unknown.

V lost 4 bases and J lost 5, with 17 bases in between. The CDR3 loop spans 15 amino acids. Looked up from germline, CDR1 is SGDLS and CDR2 is YYNGEE. CD8 cells regarded as naive lacked CD45RO, were positively chosen for CCR7, and omitted terminally differentiated effector memory CD45RA+ cells. The chain employs TRBV9 and TRBJ2-3; D might be TRBD1 or TRBD2, each matching 5 bases. The sequenced sample was naive CD8+ T cells from PBMCs. The receptor's source is a man aged 18 to 35 in good health. Some clones in this sample may be carry-over from other donors' samples. Written as DNA, the CDR3 is TGTGCCAGCAGCCCTACATCCGGGGCCGGAGATACGCAGTATTTT. Protein product: CASSPTSGAGDTQYF.